These 16 T cell receptor beta chains were all obtained from the same sample, sequenced in a study of shared clonotypes between healthy human individuals (dated by TCRdb to about 2020). Receptor amplification or capture employed the immunoSEQ multiplex PCR assay. The clones in this table, taken by TCRdb from immuneACCESS, are in-frame only. Not every clone is retained; where verified, under half of the shortfall comes from an unresolved V gene, and the cause of the rest is unknown. The sample data list some 1.4 million clones, and approximately 96% of these were observed just once. In total, the top ten clones hold roughly 1.2% of the sample. The source material was naive CD4+ T cells sorted from blood. Read against the paper, the sample's cell subset or site label means: CD45RA+ positively selected. All receptors come from a man aged 25-40 years in good health.

The chain carries TRBV7-3 and TRBJ2-3; maybe TRBD2 (5 bases). CDR3 length equals 13 residues. The germline gives CDR1 SGHTA, CDR2 FQGTGA. Deletions cut 6 bases from V and 4 bases from J, with 11 bases between. CDR3 sequence reads: CASSPGVSDTQYF. DNA for the CDR3: TGTGCCAGCAGTCCCGGGGTTTCAGATACGCAGTATTTT.

In the case of this clone: Different DNA sequences within this sample yield the same CDR3. V gene TRBV5-1 combines with J gene TRBJ2-5; D gene unclear. Per the germline V gene, CDR1 is SGHRS and CDR2 is YFSETQ. Trimming took 0 bases from V and 2 from J, leaving 8 bases between them. The CDR3 sequence is 14 residues long. CDR3 loop: CASSLGGIQETQYF. Here the CDR3 DNA reads TGCGCCAGCAGCTTGGGAGGAATACAAGAGACCCAGTACTTC. The variable domain in full, completed from reference TRBV5-1 and TRBJ2-5, reads KAGVTQTPRYLIKTRGQQVTLSCSPISGHRSVSWYQQTPGQGLQFLFEYFSETQRNKGNFPGRFSGRQFSNSRSEMNVSTLELGDSALYLCASSLGGIQETQYFGPGTRLLVL.

The rearrangement links TRBV27 to TRBJ2-5; D perhaps matches TRBD2 (6 bases). Trimming took off 2 bases at V and 1 base at J, with 17 bases between the two ends. Germline values: CDR1 MNHEY, CDR2 SMNVEV (reference sequence). The CDR3 runs 17 residues. CDR3 region: CASSLSLASDLQETQYF. CDR3 bases: TGTGCCAGCAGTTTAAGCTTGGCTAGCGACCTCCAAGAGACCCAGTACTTC.

The V call is TRBV18, the J call TRBJ2-1; D possibly corresponds to TRBD2 (5 bases). Trimming cost V 1 base and J 2 bases, with 12 bases left between them. Per the germline V gene, CDR1 is KGHSH and CDR2 is LQKENI. The CDR3 has 16 residues. Here the CDR3 DNA reads TGTGCCAGCTCACCACTGTCAGCGGACCCCTACAATGAGCAGTTCTTC. Amino acid sequence: CASSPLSADPYNEQFF.

CDR3: CASSEAGADYEQYF. The CDR3 DNA is TGTGCCAGCAGCGAGGCCGGGGCAGACTACGAGCAGTACTTC. V usage is TRBV9 and J usage is TRBJ2-7, with D perhaps given as TRBD1 or TRBD2 (5 bases each). The CDR3 is 14 residues long. Trimming pared 3 bases from V and 3 bases from J, leaving 13 bases between. Germline CDR1 SGDLS, CDR2 YYNGEE.

This chain uses TRBV25-1 with TRBJ1-5; 8 bases are shared with TRBD1. Germline V lookup: CDR1 MGHDK, CDR2 SYGVNS. With V trimmed by 3 bases and J by 4 bases, 5 bases remained unmatched. The CDR3 consists of 15 residues. The CDR3 protein is CASSDARQGNQPQHF. CDR3 nucleotides: TGTGCCAGCAGTGATGCGAGACAGGGGAATCAGCCCCAGCATTTT.

V and J are TRBV15 and TRBJ1-1; 7 nucleotides agree with TRBD1. CDR3 length equals 14 residues. The germline V gene encodes CDR1 LNHNV and CDR2 YYDKDF (reference sequence). After removal of 4 bases from V and 4 bases from J, the junction contained 6 bases not matched to a gene. The DNA of the CDR3 is TGTGCCACCAGCATCCGGACAGGAACCACTGAAGCTTTCTTT. Translation: CATSIRTGTTEAFF. The full variable domain, with the rest looked up from reference TRBV15 and TRBJ1-1, is DAMVIQNPRYQVTQFGKPVTLSCSQTLNHNVMYWYQQKSSQAPKLLFHYYDKDFNNEADTPDNFQSRRPNTSFCFLDIRSPGLGDTAMYLCATSIRTGTTEAFFGQGTRLTVV.

This rearrangement joins TRBV6-5 to TRBJ1-2; tentatively, D is TRBD1 (6 bases). The V and J ends lost 0 bases and 6 bases respectively, with 11 bases between them. The CDR3 is 14 amino acids. CDR1 and CDR2 (germline): MNHEY, SVGAGI. The CDR3 loop is CASSYSGQGNGYTF. CDR3 nucleotide sequence: TGTGCCAGCAGTTACTCCGGGCAGGGGAATGGCTACACCTTC.

V gene TRBV19 combines with J gene TRBJ1-4; no reliable D call. V was trimmed by 5 bases and J by 2 bases, leaving 9 bases between them. The CDR3 consists of 14 residues. CDR1 LNHDA and CDR2 SQIVND come from the germline V gene (reference sequence). The CDR3 protein is CASSEYGTNEKLFF. In DNA, the CDR3 is TGTGCCAGTAGTGAGTACGGGACTAATGAAAAACTGTTTTTT.

The V gene is TRBV2, the J gene TRBJ2-1; tentatively, D is TRBD2 (6 bases). V shed 6 bases and J shed 0 bases, with 18 bases lying between them. The CDR3 has 17 amino acids. In germline, CDR1 is SNHLY, CDR2 FYNNEI. This CDR3 is CASRAVWGGNSYNEQFF. CDR3 nucleotides: TGTGCCAGCAGAGCGGTCTGGGGCGGGAACTCCTACAATGAGCAGTTCTTC.

This chain connects TRBV14 to TRBJ2-1; tentatively, D is TRBD1 (6 bases). V lost 0 bases and J 8 bases, leaving 23 bases between the germline ends. Germline CDR1 and CDR2: SGHDN and FVKESK. There are 18 residues in the CDR3. The CDR3 protein is CASSQDSHGAPQGYEQFF. In DNA form, the CDR3 reads TGTGCCAGCAGCCAAGATAGCCACGGAGCGCCCCAGGGGTATGAGCAGTTCTTC.

V and J are TRBV19 and TRBJ1-2; 8 nucleotides agree with TRBD1. This CDR3 has 15 amino acids. Per the germline V gene, CDR1 is LNHDA and CDR2 is SQIVND (reference sequence). V dropped 4 bases and J dropped 4; count of bases not matched to a gene: 8. CDR3 nucleotide sequence: TGTGCCAGTAGTAAACCAGGACAGGGAAGCTATGGCTACACCTTC. Its protein is CASSKPGQGSYGYTF.

This clone appeared a single time. CDR3 residues: CASSLVSGWAVQETQYF. In DNA, the CDR3 is TGTGCCAGCAGCTTAGTCTCGGGGTGGGCAGTCCAAGAGACCCAGTACTTC. V and J are TRBV7-2 and TRBJ2-5; TRBD2 might be the D (5 bases). The CDR3 covers 17 residues. V gave up 1 base and J gave up 1 base, with 16 bases separating them. Germline V lookup: CDR1 SGHTA, CDR2 FQGNSA.

This rearrangement joins TRBV7-9 to TRBJ2-6; D assignment may be TRBD1 or TRBD2 (5 bases each). Germline assignment: CDR1 SEHNR and CDR2 FQNEAQ (reference sequence). The V end lost 5 bases, the J end lost 0 bases, and 20 bases lay between the germline ends. This CDR3 is built from 19 residues. CDR3 in amino acids: CASSPPGRDLSSGANVLTF. CDR3 DNA: TGTGCCAGCAGCCCACCAGGAAGGGACCTGTCCTCTGGGGCCAACGTCCTGACTTTC. The variable domain in full, completed from reference TRBV7-9 and TRBJ2-6, reads DTGVSQNPRHKITKRGQNVTFRCDPISEHNRLYWYRQTLGQGPEFLTYFQNEAQLEKSRLLSDRFSAERPKGSFSTLEIQRTEQGDSAMYLCASSPPGRDLSSGANVLTFGAGSRLTVL.

This chain links TRBV7-2 with TRBJ2-5; tentatively, D is TRBD1 (5 bases). Germline values: CDR1 SGHTA, CDR2 FQGNSA. The V end lost 5 bases, the J end lost 7 bases, and 14 bases lay between the germline ends. The CDR3 has 13 amino acids. The CDR3 sequence is CASSPLQGRTQYF. For the CDR3, the DNA is TGTGCCAGCAGCCCCCTCCAGGGTAGGACCCAGTACTTC.

The gene calls are TRBV6-5 and TRBJ2-3; 7 bases fit TRBD2. With 4 bases clipped from V and 1 base from J, the junction kept 5 bases outside the gene matches. CDR3 length: 15 amino acids. Looked up from germline, CDR1 is MNHEY and CDR2 is SVGAGI. CDR3: CASSWGGLGTDTQYF. In DNA, the CDR3 is TGTGCCAGCAGTTGGGGCGGACTAGGCACAGATACGCAGTATTTT.